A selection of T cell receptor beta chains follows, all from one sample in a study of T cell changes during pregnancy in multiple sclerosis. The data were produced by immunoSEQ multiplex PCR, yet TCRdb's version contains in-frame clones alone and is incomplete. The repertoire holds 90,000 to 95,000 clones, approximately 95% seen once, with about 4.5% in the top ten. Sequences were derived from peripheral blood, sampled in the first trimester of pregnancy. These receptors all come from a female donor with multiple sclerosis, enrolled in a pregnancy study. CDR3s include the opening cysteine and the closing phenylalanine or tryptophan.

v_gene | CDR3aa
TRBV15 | CATSSGGYLQETQYF
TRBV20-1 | CSALRDTQYF
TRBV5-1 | CASSSPSTVLRAPWVDNEQFF
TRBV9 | CASSAQGAEQFF
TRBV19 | CASSIRDQGIDGYTF
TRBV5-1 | CASSLEPVNTEAFF
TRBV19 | CASSIQYRGLSPLHF
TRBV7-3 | CASSLRGREADTQYF
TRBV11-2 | CASSLVLDNNEQFF
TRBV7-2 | CASSSGGQPYNEQFF
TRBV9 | CASSVRPVNLYAANTQYF
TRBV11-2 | CASSFGTGGFGEQFF
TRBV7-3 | CASSSGGADGYTF
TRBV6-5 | CASSYSGATEAFF
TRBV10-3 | CAISDRGGSNEKLFF
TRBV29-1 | CSASTGNYGYTF
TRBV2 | CASSRSGTGGGNTGELFF
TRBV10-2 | CASSESSGGTDTQYF
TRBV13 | CASSPPSRGGEELFF
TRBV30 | CAWAGQGNRAFF
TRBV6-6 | CASSVRTGVPSYEQYF
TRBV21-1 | CASSKAGNTDTQYF
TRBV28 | CASSLPEGTSEAFF
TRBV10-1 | CASSRVTGSYEQYF
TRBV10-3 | CAISIAGGNNEQFF
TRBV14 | CASSHRLPGGRYEQYF
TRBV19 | CASSIRGWETDTQYF
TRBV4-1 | CASSQDGTGKSYEQYF
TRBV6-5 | CASSQGGVTDTQYF
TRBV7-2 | CASSLGLAGSTDTQYF
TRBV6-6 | CASTKDGSSYEQYF
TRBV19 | CASSIASDRLEQFF
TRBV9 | CASSGSHVAGAYNEQFF
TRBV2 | CASSRQGWTGELFF
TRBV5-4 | CASSWDRANTEAFF
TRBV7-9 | CASSLFSPGLPGDIQYF
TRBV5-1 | CASSSDGTGGGYGYTF
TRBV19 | CASNHLTSGGAVNEQFF
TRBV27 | CASSFGFGYNSPLHF
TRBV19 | CASTIAGARTDTQYF
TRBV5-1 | CASSLDRGEGETQYF
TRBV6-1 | CASSNRDRGLNEQFF
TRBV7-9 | CASLAGGLYEQFF
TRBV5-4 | CASRGRDSHEQYF
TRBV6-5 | CASSPGQGSNQPQHF
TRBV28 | CASSLPGQTYEQYF